This passage covers 16 T cell receptor beta chains from one sample sequenced in a study of OX40 agonist ivuxolimab in advanced cancers. The assay was immunoSEQ multiplex PCR, and TCRdb's table has in-frame clones only and misses some. The sample yields 40,000 to 55,000 clones, 84% seen once. This material consisted of CD4+ or CD8+ T cells sorted from blood, taken in a trial of the OX40 agonist ivuxolimab. These receptors were obtained from an adult with an advanced solid tumor such as melanoma, head and neck, liver or kidney cancer.

The rearrangement uses TRBV5-6 and TRBJ1-1, with a tentative D call TRBD1 (6 bases). CDR3 length: 14 amino acids. The V end lost 2 bases, the J end lost 1 base, and 9 bases lay between the germline ends. CDR1 is SGHDT and CDR2 is YYEEEE in the germline V gene. CDR3 nucleotide sequence: TGTGCCAGCAGCTTCGTACAGGGGAACACTGAAGCTTTCTTT. It translates to CASSFVQGNTEAFF.

This chain joins TRBV5-4 and TRBJ1-1; weak D call: TRBD1 (6 bases). The CDR3 length is 13 residues. Trimming left V 3 bases short and J 3 bases short, with 9 bases between. The germline V gene encodes CDR1 SGHNT and CDR2 YYREEE (reference sequence). This CDR3 reads CASSSGGHTEAFF. DNA of the CDR3: TGTGCCAGCAGCTCCGGGGGGCACACTGAAGCTTTCTTT.

This clone has more than one count but fewer than ten. The chain joins TRBV11-2 to TRBJ2-7, with 7 bases identical to TRBD1. V shed 6 bases and J 4 bases; nucleotides not matched to a gene: 3. The germline V gene has CDR1 SGHAT and CDR2 FQNNGV. The CDR3 consists of 12 residues. The CDR3, as DNA: TGTGCCAGCAGTGAGACAGGGTACGAGCAGTACTTC. It is translated as CASSETGYEQYF.

This chain connects TRBV5-1 to TRBJ1-4; 8 nucleotides line up with TRBD1. Germline-derived CDR1 and CDR2 are SGHRS and YFSETQ. The J segment lost 5 bases and the V segment lost 0 bases, leaving 0 bases of the junction unmatched. This CDR3 has 14 amino acids. The DNA of the CDR3 is TGCGCCAGCAGCTTGGGACAGGGGAATGAAAAACTGTTTTTT. Translating it yields CASSLGQGNEKLFF.

This clone has just one count. This chain joins TRBV5-4 and TRBJ2-7; TRBD1 might be the D (8 bases). The V and J ends lost 2 bases and 4 bases respectively, with 19 bases between them. Germline V gene lookup returns CDR1 SGHNT and CDR2 YYREEE (reference sequence). This CDR3 comprises 16 residues. The CDR3 loop reads CASSLTGQGGMYEQYF. DNA of the CDR3: TGTGCCAGCAGCTTAACCGGACAGGGAGGGATGTACGAGCAGTACTTC.

This clone was detected a few times. Distinct nucleotide sequences in the sample also encode this CDR3. The chain recombines TRBV4-3 with TRBJ1-6; no reliable D call. The CDR3 covers 13 residues. CDR1 and CDR2 from the germline V gene are LGHNA and YSLEER. V lost 4 bases, J lost 7 bases, and 8 bases lay in between. The CDR3: CASSLGRNSPLHF. The CDR3 nucleotides are TGCGCCAGCAGCCTAGGCCGAAATTCACCCCTCCACTTT.

The genes are TRBV9 and TRBJ1-1; TRBD1 aligns across 8 bases. The germline CDR1 and CDR2 sequences are SGDLS and YYNGEE. The CDR3 spans 15 residues. Unmatched junction bases numbered 7, after V lost 3 bases and J lost 3 bases. This CDR3 is CASSAHPGQDTEAFF. The CDR3 region has the DNA TGTGCCAGCAGCGCCCACCCGGGACAGGACACTGAAGCTTTCTTT.

This chain uses TRBV27 with TRBJ2-1; no clear D gene. Deletions cut 2 bases from V and 6 bases from J, with 14 bases between. The CDR3 covers 15 residues. In germline, CDR1 is MNHEY, CDR2 SMNVEV (reference sequence). The CDR3 sequence: CASSLTSSRGNEQFF. CDR3 sequence (DNA): TGTGCCAGCAGTTTAACGTCTAGTAGAGGCAATGAGCAGTTCTTC.

The chain couples TRBV5-4 to TRBJ2-7; D is possibly TRBD1 or TRBD2 (5 bases each). The CDR3 extends over 17 amino acids. The germline gives CDR1 SGHNT, CDR2 YYREEE (reference sequence). The V end was cut by 0 bases, the J end by 0 bases, with 16 bases between. CDR3 residues: CASSLGVGGTSSYEQYF. In nucleotides, the CDR3 is TGTGCCAGCAGCTTGGGGGTTGGGGGAACGAGCTCCTACGAGCAGTACTTC.

The rearrangement links TRBV7-2 to TRBJ2-1; TRBD2 matches 11 bases. The CDR3 sequence is 16 residues long. Trimming took 4 bases from V and 8 from J; bases not matched to a gene: 10. CDR1 is SGHTA and CDR2 is FQGNSA in the germline V gene. CDR3 bases: TGTGCCAGCAGCTCCTTTATAGCGGGAGGGTCGGATGAGCAGTTCTTC. Amino acid sequence: CASSSFIAGGSDEQFF.

V is TRBV2 and J is TRBJ1-1; D is unclear. CDR1 and CDR2 from the germline V gene are SNHLY and FYNNEI. The CDR3 is 11 amino acids. Trimming stripped 6 bases from V and 7 bases from J, with 9 bases between. CDR3 loop: CASSGTLEAFF. The CDR3 DNA sequence: TGTGCCAGCAGCGGAACGCTTGAAGCTTTCTTT.

The chain couples TRBV27 to TRBJ2-2; TRBD2 might be the D (5 bases). CDR3 length equals 14 residues. The V gene lost 2 bases and the J gene lost 3 bases, with 7 bases spanning the gap. Germline V lookup: CDR1 MNHEY, CDR2 SMNVEV (reference sequence). CDR3: CASSLPGYTGELFF. CDR3 in DNA: TGTGCCAGCAGTTTACCGGGGTACACCGGGGAGCTGTTTTTT.

V usage is TRBV5-4 and J usage is TRBJ2-1; D is possibly TRBD1 (7 bases). V was pared by 3 bases and J by 7 bases, with 20 bases between. This CDR3 comprises 16 residues. Germline V gene lookup returns CDR1 SGHNT and CDR2 YYREEE (reference sequence). The CDR3 reads CASSSDRPYRGNEQFF. The CDR3 DNA sequence: TGTGCCAGCAGCTCGGACAGGCCCTACCGGGGGAATGAGCAGTTCTTC.

A single count supports this clone. The rearrangement joins TRBV5-4 to TRBJ1-1; perhaps TRBD1 as D (5 bases). CDR3 length equals 13 residues. CDR1 and CDR2 from the germline V gene are SGHNT and YYREEE (reference sequence). V was trimmed by 3 bases and J by 3 bases, leaving 9 bases between them. DNA for the CDR3: TGTGCCAGCAGCTCCGGGACTCACACTGAAGCTTTCTTT. Encoded protein: CASSSGTHTEAFF.

The chain links TRBV28 to TRBJ2-7, with TRBD2 matching 13 bases. V dropped 6 bases and J dropped 4; count of bases not matched to a gene: 6. This CDR3 is built from 15 residues. Germline V gene data show CDR1 as MDHEN and CDR2 as SYDVKM. The CDR3 reads CASRMTSGRTYEQYF. As DNA, the CDR3 is TGTGCCAGCAGGATGACTAGCGGGAGGACGTACGAGCAGTACTTC. Together with reference TRBV28 and TRBJ2-7, the CDR3 gives the full variable domain: DVKVTQSSRYLVKRTGEKVFLECVQDMDHENMFWYRQDPGLGLRLIYFSYDVKMKEKGDIPEGYSVSREKKERFSLILESASTNQTSMYLCASRMTSGRTYEQYFGPGTRLTVT.

The V call is TRBV9, the J call TRBJ2-7, with TRBD2 matching over 9 bases. Germline V lookup: CDR1 SGDLS, CDR2 YYNGEE. The CDR3 is 15 amino acids. V dropped 0 bases and J dropped 4; count of bases not matched to a gene: 5. The CDR3 reads CASSVEPGLAYEQYF. DNA for the CDR3: TGTGCCAGCAGCGTAGAACCGGGACTAGCTTACGAGCAGTACTTC.